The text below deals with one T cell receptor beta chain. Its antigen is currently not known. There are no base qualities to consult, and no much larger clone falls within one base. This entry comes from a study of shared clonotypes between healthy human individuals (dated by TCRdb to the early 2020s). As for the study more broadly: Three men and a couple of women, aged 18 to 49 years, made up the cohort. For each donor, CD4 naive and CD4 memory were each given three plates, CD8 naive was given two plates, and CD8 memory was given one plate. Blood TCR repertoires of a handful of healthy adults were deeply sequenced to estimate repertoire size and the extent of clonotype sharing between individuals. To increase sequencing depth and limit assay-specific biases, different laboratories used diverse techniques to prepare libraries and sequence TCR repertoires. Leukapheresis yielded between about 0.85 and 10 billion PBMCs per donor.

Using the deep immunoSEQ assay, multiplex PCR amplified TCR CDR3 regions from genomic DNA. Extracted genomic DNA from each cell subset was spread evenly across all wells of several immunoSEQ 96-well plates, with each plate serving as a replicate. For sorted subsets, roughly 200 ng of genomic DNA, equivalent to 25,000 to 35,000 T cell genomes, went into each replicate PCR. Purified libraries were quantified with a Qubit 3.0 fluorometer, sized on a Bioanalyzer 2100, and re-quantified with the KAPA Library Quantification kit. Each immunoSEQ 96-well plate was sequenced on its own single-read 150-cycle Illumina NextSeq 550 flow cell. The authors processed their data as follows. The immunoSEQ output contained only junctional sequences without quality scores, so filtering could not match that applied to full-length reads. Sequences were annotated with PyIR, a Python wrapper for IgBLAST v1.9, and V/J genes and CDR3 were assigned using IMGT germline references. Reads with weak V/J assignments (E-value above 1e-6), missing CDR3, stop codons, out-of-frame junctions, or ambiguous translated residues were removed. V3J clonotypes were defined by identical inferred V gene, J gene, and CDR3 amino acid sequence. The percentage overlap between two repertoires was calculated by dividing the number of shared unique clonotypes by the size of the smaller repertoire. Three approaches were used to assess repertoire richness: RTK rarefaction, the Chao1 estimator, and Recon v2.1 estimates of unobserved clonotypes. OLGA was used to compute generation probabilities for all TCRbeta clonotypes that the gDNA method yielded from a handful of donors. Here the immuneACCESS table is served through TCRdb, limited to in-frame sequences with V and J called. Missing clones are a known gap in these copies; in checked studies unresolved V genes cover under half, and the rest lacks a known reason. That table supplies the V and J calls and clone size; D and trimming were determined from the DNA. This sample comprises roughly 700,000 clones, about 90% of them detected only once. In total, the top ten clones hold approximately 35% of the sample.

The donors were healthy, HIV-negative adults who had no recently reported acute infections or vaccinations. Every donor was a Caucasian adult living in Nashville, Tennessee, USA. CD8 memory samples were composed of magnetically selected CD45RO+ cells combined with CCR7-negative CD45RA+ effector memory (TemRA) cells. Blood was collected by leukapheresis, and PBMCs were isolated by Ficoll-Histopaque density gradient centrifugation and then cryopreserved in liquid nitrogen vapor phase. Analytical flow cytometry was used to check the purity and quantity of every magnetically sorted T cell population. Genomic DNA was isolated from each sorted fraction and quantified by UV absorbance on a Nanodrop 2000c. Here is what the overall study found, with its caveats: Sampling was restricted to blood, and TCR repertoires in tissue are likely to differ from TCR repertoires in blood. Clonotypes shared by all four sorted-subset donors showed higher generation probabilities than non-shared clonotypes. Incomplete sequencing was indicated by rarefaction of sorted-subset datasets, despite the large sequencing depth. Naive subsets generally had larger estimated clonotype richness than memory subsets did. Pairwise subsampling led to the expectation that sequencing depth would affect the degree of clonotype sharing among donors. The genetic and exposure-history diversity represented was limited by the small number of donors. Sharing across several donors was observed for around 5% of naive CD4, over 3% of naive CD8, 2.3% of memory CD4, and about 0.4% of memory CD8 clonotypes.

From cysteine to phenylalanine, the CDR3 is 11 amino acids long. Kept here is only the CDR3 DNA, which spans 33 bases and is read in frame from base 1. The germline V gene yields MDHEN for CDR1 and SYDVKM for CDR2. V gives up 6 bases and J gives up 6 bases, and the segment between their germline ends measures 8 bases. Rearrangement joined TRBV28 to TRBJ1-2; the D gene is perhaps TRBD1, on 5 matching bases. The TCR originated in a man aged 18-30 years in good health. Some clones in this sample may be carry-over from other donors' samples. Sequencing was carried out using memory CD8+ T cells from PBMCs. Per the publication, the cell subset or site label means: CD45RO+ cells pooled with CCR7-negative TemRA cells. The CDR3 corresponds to CASRGHDGYTF. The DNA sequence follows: TGTGCCAGCAGAGGACACGATGGCTACACCTTC.